The T cell receptor beta chain under discussion was sequenced for a study of CD8+CD57+ T cells in acquired aplastic anemia. Study-wide context: DNA recovered from sorted CD4+ and CD8+ cells had a mean of approximately 3.2 ug. Study-level findings and limits: There were about 27 CD8+ CDR3 sequences that occurred in both patients and controls. Levels of CD8+ Simpson's diversity were not significantly distinct in patients versus controls.

Both TCR beta VDJ combination and CDR3 sequence profiling were carried out. Genomic DNA was the template for this profiling. TCRdb used MiXCR to reprocess the reads, holding one entry per CDR3 protein. The top ten clones hold roughly 2.7% of a sample with some 120,000 distinct CDR3 sequences, about 48% of them seen once. Germline loops: CDR1 SEHNR, CDR2 FQNEAQ (reference sequence). The V end lost 2 bases, the J end lost 10 bases, and 6 bases lay between the germline ends. CDR3 length equals 12 residues. In its sample, this clonotype is medium-sized. What it binds is not known. The chain couples TRBV7-9 to TRBJ1-6; D is ambiguous. The material sequenced was sorted CD4+, CD8+, or CD8+CD57+ T cells (not recorded which) from PBMCs. The source is a human donor in good health, serving as a control. The CDR3 reads CASSLSESPLHF. Written as DNA, the CDR3 is TGTGCCAGCAGCTTATCCGAATCACCCCTCCACTTT.